This T cell receptor (beta chain) was obtained from a study of shared clonotypes between healthy human individuals. Study-level results: In contrast to clonotypes shared by all four donors, non-shared clonotypes had lower generation probabilities.

Genomic DNA (from each subset) was split evenly across several immunoSEQ plates. Clones were sequenced by immunoSEQ multiplex PCR, and TCRdb holds only the in-frame ones, with some missing. The sample carries some 2,400,000 clones, about 94% recorded once. Of note for this clone: Antigen unknown. This sample also contains other DNA sequences that code for the same CDR3.

Germline V gives CDR1 ENHRY, CDR2 SYGVKD. J gave up 0 bases and V 8 bases, and 0 bases lay outside the gene matches. This CDR3 has 13 amino acids. The receptor comes from a young man in good health. The sequencing sample was made of naive CD4+ T cells sorted from blood. The sample's subset: CD45RA+ positively selected. The rearrangement links TRBV10-3 to TRBJ1-1; 10 nucleotides agree with TRBD1. The CDR3 nucleotides read TGTGCCATCGGGACAGGGGTGAACACTGAAGCTTTCTTT. Its protein is CAIGTGVNTEAFF.